This TCR beta chain originates from a study of blood T cell repertoires in COVID-19. Across the study: The study drew acute and convalescent COVID-19 samples from the United States, Italy and Spain. The cDNA or gDNA used as material had been derived from T cells, B-cell-depleted T cells, or PBMCs.

V lost 0 bases and J lost 3; bases outside the gene matches: 4. This CDR3 is 17 amino acids long. Germline V CDR1 and CDR2: SGDLS, YYNGEE. Original analysis: Amplifying reference gene primers gave estimates of nucleated cell counts. The assay was immunoSEQ multiplex PCR, and TCRdb's table has in-frame clones only and misses some. V and J calls plus clone size are reproduced from that table; the DNA served to infer D and trimming. The repertoire consists of almost 200,000 clones, with 80% to 90% occurring once and the leading ten covering approximately 8.1%. The chain combines TRBV9 with TRBJ2-2; TRBD2 agrees at 11 bases. The specimen sequenced was PBMCs or T cells enriched from blood (not recorded which). The sequence was collected from a woman aged 18-29 years who had recovered from COVID-19. CDR3 DNA sequence: TGTGCCAGCAGCGTAGCTAGCGGGGGGCCGGACACCGGGGAGCTGTTTTTT. The encoded protein is CASSVASGGPDTGELFF.